This T cell receptor (beta chain) was identified in a study of cytomegalovirus exposure and HLA in healthy donors. The study's findings and limits: In a later analysis, V- and J-gene trimming of beta chains associated with a DCLRE1C missense variant, replicated independently. CMV serostatus was the only recorded immune exposure for donors. At a 0.05 false discovery rate, a later analysis found some 17,000 TCR beta sequences to be associated with HLA alleles. With DRB1 most and HLA-C fewest, TCR association rates differed between HLA loci in a later analysis.

The CDR3 contains 14 residues. The V and J ends lost 7 bases and 7 bases, in that order; junction bases with no gene match: 10. CDR1 is SNHLY, CDR2 FYNNEI, per germline. Concerning this clone itself: Its antigen remains unknown.

Vbeta (60) and Jbeta (13) primers were used in the PCR. Produced via immunoSEQ multiplex PCR; TCRdb's table is partial and in-frame only. In the table there are roughly 150,000 clones, approximately 82% of which are singletons. This clonotype was sampled from a man between 18 and 29 years old in good health and CMV-seropositive. Material for sequencing was PBMCs. J is TRBJ2-7 and V is TRBV2; 10 bases align to TRBD1. CDR3 in DNA: TGTGCCAGCAAGCCGGGACAGGGGCAGGTTGAGCAGTACTTC. Translation gives CASKPGQGQVEQYF.